This T cell receptor (beta chain) was found in a study of cytomegalovirus exposure and HLA in healthy donors. Regarding the study as a whole: In vitro testing confirmed a few CMV-associated chains as specific for CMV antigens. Being productive about 90% or about 30% of the time was typical of most TCR beta V segments in an earlier analysis. Reported findings show TCR beta sequences accurately forecast HLA-A and HLA-B alleles in most subjects. A later analysis linked a missense DCLRE1C variant to TCR beta V- and J-gene trimming.

PCR primers comprised 60 Vbeta and 13 Jbeta primers. The repertoire was sequenced with immunoSEQ multiplex PCR; TCRdb's copy has only in-frame clones and lacks some. This table has fewer than 95,000 clones, around 78% appearing once. Germline CDR1 and CDR2: LGHNA and YNFKEQ. This CDR3 has 16 amino acids. V trimming: 0 bases; J trimming: 7 bases; junction bases outside the gene matches: 5. Turning to this clone: Its antigen is unknown.

This sequence joins TRBV4-2 and TRBJ2-1; TRBD2 agrees at 11 bases. Sequenced material: PBMCs. The receptor comes from a man aged 25 to 45 in good health and CMV-seronegative. The CDR3 spells CASSQEGSGGANEQFF. CDR3 nucleotide sequence: TGTGCCAGCAGCCAAGAGGGTAGCGGGGGGGCAAATGAGCAGTTCTTC.